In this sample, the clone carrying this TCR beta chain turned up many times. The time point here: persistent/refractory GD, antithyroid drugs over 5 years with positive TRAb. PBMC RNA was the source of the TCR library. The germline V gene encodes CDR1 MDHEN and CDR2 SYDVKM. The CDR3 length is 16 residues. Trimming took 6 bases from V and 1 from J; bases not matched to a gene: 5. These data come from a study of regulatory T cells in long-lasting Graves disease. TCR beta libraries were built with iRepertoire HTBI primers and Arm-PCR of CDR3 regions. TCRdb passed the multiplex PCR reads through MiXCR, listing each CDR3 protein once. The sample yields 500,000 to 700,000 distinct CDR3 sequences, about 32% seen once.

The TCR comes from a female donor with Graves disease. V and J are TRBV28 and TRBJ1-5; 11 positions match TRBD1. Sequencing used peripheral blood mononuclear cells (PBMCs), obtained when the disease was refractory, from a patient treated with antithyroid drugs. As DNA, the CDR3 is TGTGCCAGCAGCTTCGGACAGGGGGCGAGCAATCAGCCCCAGCATTTT. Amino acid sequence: CASSFGQGASNQPQHF.